The 27 T cell receptor beta chains presented below share a single source sample, sequenced in a study of blood T cell repertoires in COVID-19. Sequencing was performed with immunoSEQ multiplex PCR; in TCRdb, only in-frame clones are kept and a portion is missing. In the table there are some 190,000 clones, 80% to 90% of which are singletons. The sample was peripheral blood. The receptors shown here come from a man in his fifties or sixties with acute or convalescent COVID-19.

V and J are TRBV7-2 and TRBJ2-7; D is possibly TRBD1 (5 bases). This CDR3 spans 15 amino acids. Germline-derived CDR1 and CDR2 are SGHTA and FQGNSA. Trimming removed 1 base from V and 1 base from J, with 11 bases in between. This CDR3 reads CASSLVTAQSYEQYF. CDR3 DNA: TGTGCCAGCAGCTTAGTGACAGCTCAATCCTACGAGCAGTACTTC.

J is TRBJ2-1 and V is TRBV3-1 (or the pseudogene TRBV3-2); TRBD2 matches 13 bases. The CDR3 is 17 amino acids. Losses at the gene ends were 0 bases for V and 8 bases for J; bases not matched to a gene: 7. Per the germline V gene, CDR1 is LGHDT and CDR2 is YNNKEL (reference sequence). The CDR3 region is CASSQDKRTSGSHEQFF. DNA of the CDR3: TGTGCCAGCAGCCAAGATAAAAGGACTAGCGGGAGCCATGAGCAGTTCTTC.

V is TRBV2 and J is TRBJ2-7; possibly TRBD2 for D (6 bases). V was trimmed by 4 bases and J by 3 bases, leaving 19 bases between them. Per the germline V gene, CDR1 is SNHLY and CDR2 is FYNNEI. The CDR3 is 16 residues long. CDR3 bases: TGTGCCAGCAGTGTGGGTGGTACGGGGGTTTTCTACGAGCAGTACTTC. This translates into CASSVGGTGVFYEQYF.

The chain is built from TRBV7-2 and TRBJ2-7; perhaps TRBD2 as D (5 bases). Trimming took 5 bases from V and 7 from J, leaving 15 bases between them. Looked up from germline, CDR1 is SGHTA and CDR2 is FQGNSA. The CDR3 is made up of 13 amino acids. The CDR3 protein is CASSPTRLAEQYF. As DNA, the CDR3 is TGTGCCAGCAGCCCGACCAGATTAGCGGAGCAGTACTTC.

The chain combines TRBV5-1 with TRBJ2-3; TRBD2 might be the D (6 bases). This CDR3 is 18 amino acids long. CDR1 is SGHRS, CDR2 YFSETQ, per germline. V dropped 7 bases and J dropped 0 bases, with 24 bases sitting between them. This chain's CDR3 is CASARGSGASPSTDTQYF. In DNA form, the CDR3 reads TGCGCCAGCGCGCGGGGTAGCGGAGCGTCCCCTAGCACAGATACGCAGTATTTT.

V and J are TRBV2 and TRBJ1-5; D ambiguous. The CDR3 has 15 residues. Germline V gene lookup returns CDR1 SNHLY and CDR2 FYNNEI. Trimming removed 4 bases at V and 6 bases at J, with 16 bases between. The CDR3 coding sequence is TGTGCCAGCAGTGCCGGCGGTTTGAGTAGTCAGCCCCAGCATTTT. It codes for CASSAGGLSSQPQHF.

As DNA, the CDR3 is TGTGCCAGCAGCTTAGCAGGGGTAGCGGGAACTCGAGAGACCCAGTACTTC. Translation: CASSLAGVAGTRETQYF. V usage is TRBV7-8 and J usage is TRBJ2-5, with 8 bases fitting TRBD2. The germline CDR1 and CDR2 sequences are SGHVS and FQNEAQ. V lost 0 bases and J lost 4; bases outside the gene matches: 10. The CDR3 totals 17 residues.

The genes are TRBV27 and TRBJ1-2; unclear D gene. CDR1 and CDR2 (germline): MNHEY, SMNVEV (reference sequence). CDR3 length: 13 residues. V was clipped by 5 bases and J by 1 base, with 8 bases between them. In nucleotides, the CDR3 is TGTGCCAGCAGTCCCCGACATAACTATGGCTACACCTTC. It is translated as CASSPRHNYGYTF.

The rearrangement links TRBV10-3 to TRBJ2-5; D is possibly TRBD1 (6 bases). The V end lost 6 bases, the J end lost 0 bases, and 11 bases lay between the germline ends. This CDR3 is 14 amino acids long. Germline CDR1 and CDR2: ENHRY and SYGVKD. CDR3 nucleotides: TGTGCCATCAGCGCCGGACAGAACCAAGAGACCCAGTACTTC. Translation gives CAISAGQNQETQYF.

The gene calls are TRBV9 and TRBJ2-1; 10 nucleotides match TRBD1. Germline trimming cut 0 bases from V and 9 bases from J; bases unmatched to any gene: 3. This CDR3 has 14 residues. The germline V gene encodes CDR1 SGDLS and CDR2 YYNGEE. The CDR3 here is CASSVGWDRGEQFF. The CDR3 region has the DNA TGTGCCAGCAGCGTAGGATGGGACAGGGGTGAGCAGTTCTTC. Filled out from reference TRBV9 and TRBJ2-1, the complete variable domain reads DSGVTQTPKHLITATGQRVTLRCSPRSGDLSVYWYQQSLDQGLQFLIQYYNGEERAKGNILERFSAQQFPDLHSELNLSSLELGDSALYFCASSVGWDRGEQFFGPGTRLTVL.

V is TRBV6-6 and J is TRBJ2-3, with D unclear. V gave up 7 bases and J gave up 2 bases, with 7 bases separating them. Germline V gene lookup returns CDR1 MNHNY and CDR2 SVGAGI (reference sequence). CDR3 size: 12 residues. CDR3 nucleotides: TGTGCCAGCAACGAGCTCACAGATACGCAGTATTTT. Protein product: CASNELTDTQYF.

In this sample, this clone turned up a few times. The V and J genes are TRBV29-1 and TRBJ2-2; 8 nucleotides agree with TRBD2. With 2 bases clipped from V and 4 bases from J, the junction kept 3 bases outside the gene matches. The CDR3 sequence is 14 residues long. The V gene's germline CDR1 is SQVTM and CDR2 ANQGSEA. CDR3 DNA: TGCAGCGTTGAACCCGGGAGGGGCACCGGGGAGCTGTTTTTT. It specifies CSVEPGRGTGELFF.

The chain has TRBV11-2 and TRBJ2-7, with D possibly being TRBD1 (5 bases). This CDR3 contains 13 residues. Trimming cost V 1 base and J 2 bases, with 6 bases left between them. Germline V gene lookup returns CDR1 SGHAT and CDR2 FQNNGV. The CDR3 nucleotides are TGTGCCAGCAGCTTAGTGGACACCTACGAGCAGTACTTC. The encoded protein is CASSLVDTYEQYF.

This clone appeared a few times. The CDR3 nucleotides read TGTGCCAGCAGCTCTCAGGGGGGGACAGGGAAGAATGAGCAGTTCTTC. Its protein is CASSSQGGTGKNEQFF. V gene TRBV7-9 combines with J gene TRBJ2-1; 9 bases map to TRBD1. Trimming removed 4 bases from V and 7 bases from J; junction bases left unmatched: 11. The CDR3 loop spans 16 amino acids. CDR1 is SEHNR, CDR2 FQNEAQ, per germline (reference sequence). Based on the CDR3 plus reference TRBV7-9 and TRBJ2-1, the full variable domain is DTGVSQNPRHKITKRGQNVTFRCDPISEHNRLYWYRQTLGQGPEFLTYFQNEAQLEKSRLLSDRFSAERPKGSFSTLEIQRTEQGDSAMYLCASSSQGGTGKNEQFFGPGTRLTVL.

This chain joins TRBV11-3 and TRBJ2-2; D unclear. CDR1 and CDR2 (germline): SGHNT, YENEEA. Between the trimmed V and J ends, which lost 1 base and 7 bases, there was a span of 7 bases. This CDR3 contains 13 residues. The CDR3: CASSLAEYGELFF. The CDR3 DNA is TGTGCCAGCAGCTTAGCAGAATACGGGGAGCTGTTTTTT. The whole variable domain, remainder taken from reference TRBV11-3 and TRBJ2-2, is EAGVVQSPRYKIIEKKQPVAFWCNPISGHNTLYWYLQNLGQGPELLIRYENEEAVDDSQLPKDRFSAERLKGVDSTLKIQPAELGDSAVYLCASSLAEYGELFFGEGSRLTVL.

The chain is built from TRBV5-1 and TRBJ2-1, with 9 bases that match TRBD2. The CDR3 is 15 residues long. CDR1 is SGHRS and CDR2 is YFSETQ in the germline V gene. V lost 2 bases and J lost 9; bases outside the gene matches: 9. In DNA, the CDR3 is TGCGCCAGCAGCTTACATAGCGGGGGACCATCTGAGCAGTTCTTC. Translating it yields CASSLHSGGPSEQFF.

The CDR3 region has the DNA TGCGCCAGCAGCCAATCGCGGACAGGGGAGAGGGCCTACGAGCAGTACTTC. Translation: CASSQSRTGERAYEQYF. J is TRBJ2-7 and V is TRBV4-1; the match to TRBD1 covers 9 bases. The V gene's germline CDR1 is MGHRA and CDR2 YSYEKL. With 2 bases clipped from V and 2 bases from J, the junction kept 10 bases outside the gene matches. The CDR3 sequence is 17 residues long.

The chain uses TRBV7-2 and TRBJ1-2, with 9 bases aligning to TRBD1. Germline lookup yields CDR1 SGHTA and CDR2 FQGNSA. CDR3 size: 15 residues. Trimming cost V 5 bases and J 2 bases; bases outside gene matches: 6. DNA for the CDR3: TGTGCCAGCAGCCTTCATGACAGGGGGAACTATGGCTACACCTTC. It is translated as CASSLHDRGNYGYTF.

This clone has a handful of counts. The chain employs TRBV5-4 and TRBJ1-2; a possible D gene is TRBD1 (5 bases). V was cut by 4 bases and J by 2 bases, with 15 bases left in between. The CDR3 consists of 15 residues. Germline CDR1 is SGHNT and CDR2 is YYREEE (reference sequence). The CDR3 DNA reads as TGTGCCAGCAGCACGGCCCCGCAGGGCAACTATGGCTACACCTTC. It yields the protein CASSTAPQGNYGYTF.

V is TRBV7-9 and J is TRBJ2-7, with D unresolved. Trimming pared 2 bases from V and 2 bases from J, leaving 10 bases between. CDR1 SEHNR and CDR2 FQNEAQ come from the germline V gene (reference sequence). This CDR3 has 14 residues. The CDR3 nucleotides read TGTGCCAGCAGCTTAAACTCCCGCCCCTACGAGCAGTACTTC. It translates to CASSLNSRPYEQYF.

V and J are TRBV7-9 and TRBJ2-4, with TRBD2 identical over 7 bases. V lost 5 bases to trimming and J lost 5 bases; unmatched junction nucleotides: 9. Germline V gives CDR1 SEHNR, CDR2 FQNEAQ (reference sequence). The CDR3 covers 15 residues. The CDR3 loop is CASSNRTRRENIQYF. The CDR3 region has the DNA TGTGCCAGCAGCAATAGGACTAGGCGGGAAAACATTCAGTACTTC.

This clone is a singleton in its sample. The CDR3 nucleotides read TGCGCCAGCAGCCACCACGGGTCCTACAATGAGCAGTTCTTC. This codes for CASSHHGSYNEQFF. The chain is built from TRBV4-1 and TRBJ2-1, with unresolved D. The CDR3 contains 14 residues. Germline CDR1 and CDR2: MGHRA and YSYEKL. The ends were cut back, 3 bases at V and 1 base at J, with 7 bases in the middle.

This chain joins TRBV9 and TRBJ2-7; 12 bases are a match to TRBD2. Germline assignment: CDR1 SGDLS and CDR2 YYNGEE. This CDR3 comprises 18 residues. V was pared by 2 bases and J by 4 bases, with 13 bases of the junction left unmatched. The CDR3 spells CASSVRPPLAGGGYEQYF. The CDR3 coding sequence is TGTGCCAGCAGCGTGCGACCCCCTCTAGCGGGAGGGGGGTACGAGCAGTACTTC.

This clone was found once. This chain joins TRBV5-1 and TRBJ2-1; D perhaps matches TRBD2 (5 bases). The CDR3 runs to 15 residues. Trimming removed 0 bases from V and 4 bases from J, with 11 bases in between. Looked up from germline, CDR1 is SGHRS and CDR2 is YFSETQ. Written as DNA, the CDR3 is TGCGCCAGCAGCTTGGAACCGGGATCTTACAATGAGCAGTTCTTC. It codes for CASSLEPGSYNEQFF.

The DNA of the CDR3 is TGTGCCAGTAAGGGGCGGGCGGGAACTTACAATGAGCAGTTCTTC. Translated: CASKGRAGTYNEQFF. The chain has TRBV19 and TRBJ2-1, with D possibly being TRBD2 (6 bases). Germline-derived CDR1 and CDR2 are LNHDA and SQIVND (reference sequence). The ends were cut back, 7 bases at V and 4 bases at J, with 17 bases in the middle. CDR3 length: 15 residues.

In its sample, this clone was seen a few times. The chain recombines TRBV15 with TRBJ1-2; TRBD1 might be the D (6 bases). The V end was cut by 6 bases, the J end by 3 bases, with 11 bases between. This CDR3 spans 13 amino acids. Germline CDR1 reads LNHNV; CDR2 reads YYDKDF (reference sequence). The CDR3 bases are TGTGCCACCAGTTTGGACAGTTACTATGGCTACACCTTC. It translates to CATSLDSYYGYTF. The full variable domain, rest sourced from reference TRBV15 and TRBJ1-2, is DAMVIQNPRYQVTQFGKPVTLSCSQTLNHNVMYWYQQKSSQAPKLLFHYYDKDFNNEADTPDNFQSRRPNTSFCFLDIRSPGLGDTAMYLCATSLDSYYGYTFGSGTRLTVV.

This clone was seen just once. A read error may produce the germline difference seen at one junction end. The V gene is TRBV7-7, the J gene TRBJ1-3; TRBD1 might be the D (5 bases). The germline gives CDR1 SSHAT, CDR2 FNYEAQ (reference sequence). This CDR3 region has 16 residues. The CDR3 sequence: CASSNRLGGRGNTIYF. Here the CDR3 DNA reads TGTGCTAGCAGCAACCGCTTGGGGGGTCGAGGAAACACCATATATTTT.